These T cell receptor beta chains were read from a single sample in a study of cytomegalovirus exposure and HLA in healthy donors. Clones were sequenced by immunoSEQ multiplex PCR, and TCRdb holds only the in-frame ones, with some missing. This sample carries about 130,000 clones, roughly 85% of them seen once, and the ten largest clones take approximately 1.1%. Input material: PBMCs. These receptors were obtained from a boy younger than 18 in good health and CMV-seronegative. Each CDR3 is given with its conserved first and last residue. D genes are given only for firm matches. A row's size may be missing; if present it is once, few, many or a size class.

size	length	V	D	J	DNA	CDR3
.	14	TRBV18	.	TRBJ2-7	TGTGCCAGCTCACCATCCGACAGAGCCTACGAGCAGTACTTC	CASSPSDRAYEQYF
few	13	TRBV5-4	.	TRBJ1-2	TGTGCCAGCAGCTTGGACAGGGACTATGGCTACACCTTC	CASSLDRDYGYTF
.	11	TRBV5-8	.	TRBJ1-1	TGTGCCAGCAGCTTGGCGGGAGAAGCTTTCTTT	CASSLAGEAFF
.	11	TRBV13	.	TRBJ1-1	TGTGCCAGCAGCCCCGGGACTGAAGCTTTCTTT	CASSPGTEAFF
.	14	TRBV6-6	TRBD2	TRBJ2-7	TGTGCCAGCAGTTACTCCGGGGGGGGGTACGAGCAGTACTTC	CASSYSGGGYEQYF
.	14	TRBV30	TRBD2	TRBJ2-1	TGTGCCTGTCAACCGGGACTAGCGGACAATGAGCAGTTCTTC	CACQPGLADNEQFF
few	15	TRBV6-5	TRBD2	TRBJ2-1	TGTGCCAGCAGGAGGACTAGCGGGAGTAGAAATGAGCAGTTCTTC	CASRRTSGSRNEQFF
few	15	TRBV7-2	TRBD1	TRBJ1-1	TGTGCCAGCAGCCTATGGACAGGGGGGAACACTGAAGCTTTCTTT	CASSLWTGGNTEAFF
.	15	TRBV7-2	TRBD2	TRBJ2-7	TGTGCCAGCAGCCCCTCCGGGACTAGCCCAAACGAGCAGTACTTC	CASSPSGTSPNEQYF
.	15	TRBV6-5	TRBD2	TRBJ2-2	TGTGCCAGCAGTTCTATAGCGGGGAACACCGGGGAGCTGTTTTTT	CASSSIAGNTGELFF
.	15	TRBV4-2	TRBD2	TRBJ2-7	TGTGCCAGCAGCCTACTAGCGGGAGGGCTAAACGAGCAGTACTTC	CASSLLAGGLNEQYF
.	12	TRBV5-6	.	TRBJ1-1	TGTGCCAGCAGCTTCCGGGACACTGAAGCTTTCTTT	CASSFRDTEAFF
.	12	TRBV10-3	.	TRBJ1-2	TGTGCCATCACTTCTGGGGGCCATGGCTACACCTTC	CAITSGGHGYTF
few	19	TRBV7-9	.	TRBJ2-2	TGTTCCAGCAGCCCCCGGTGGACAGATCCCAATGCGAACACCGGGGAGCTGTTTTTT	CSSSPRWTDPNANTGELFF
once	15	TRBV7-2	TRBD1	TRBJ2-1	TGTGCCAGCAGCTTAGAGGACAGGGGGCTCTCTGAGCAGTTCTTC	CASSLEDRGLSEQFF
.	14	TRBV5-5	.	TRBJ1-1	TGTGCCAGCAGCTTGCCAGGGGCGACGACTGAAGCTTTCTTT	CASSLPGATTEAFF
.	12	TRBV5-1	.	TRBJ2-3	TGCGCCAGCACCCCGGGGACAGATACGCAGTATTTT	CASTPGTDTQYF
once	17	TRBV13	.	TRBJ2-7	TGTGCCAGCAGCTTAGGAGGAGTGGGGCAGGGCTCCTACGAGCAGTACTTC	CASSLGGVGQGSYEQYF
.	16	TRBV14	.	TRBJ2-2	TGTGCCAGCAGACCGACGGGGGGACACTACACCGGGGAGCTGTTTTTT	CASRPTGGHYTGELFF
.	16	TRBV30	.	TRBJ2-3	TGTGCCTGGAGTGCAGCGTTGGGAGGCCGCACAGATACGCAGTATTTT	CAWSAALGGRTDTQYF
.	15	TRBV7-9	TRBD1	TRBJ1-1	TGTGCCAGCAGCGGGGGACAGGGGGGGAACACTGAAGCTTTCTTT	CASSGGQGGNTEAFF
.	16	TRBV4-3	TRBD2	TRBJ2-5	TGCGCCAGCAGCCAAGATCCGCTAGCGGGGGGCGAGACCCAGTACTTC	CASSQDPLAGGETQYF
.	16	TRBV7-2	.	TRBJ2-3	TGTGCCAGCAGCACCACGTGGGGGACAATAACAGATACGCAGTATTTT	CASSTTWGTITDTQYF
.	14	TRBV6-5	.	TRBJ2-2	TGTGCCAGCAGCCAGGCGGCGGAGGGCGGGGAGCTGTTTTTT	CASSQAAEGGELFF
.	14	TRBV19	TRBD1	TRBJ2-5	TGTGCCAGTAGTAACACAGGGGGAGAAGAGACCCAGTACTTC	CASSNTGGEETQYF
.	17	TRBV11-2	TRBD2	TRBJ2-7	TGTGCCAGCAGCTTAGATCTCCTAGCGGGAGCCCCCTACGAGCAGTACTTC	CASSLDLLAGAPYEQYF
.	13	TRBV2	.	TRBJ1-1	TGTGCCAGCAGTGATCGACCGGGTACTGAAGCTTTCTTT	CASSDRPGTEAFF
.	15	TRBV29-1	.	TRBJ1-2	TGCAGCGTTGTAACCCCGGATACAGGTAGCTATGGCTACACCTTC	CSVVTPDTGSYGYTF
.	15	TRBV9	TRBD2	TRBJ2-1	TGTGCCAGCAGCGCGGAGGGACTAGCGGGCCATGAGCAGTTCTTC	CASSAEGLAGHEQFF
.	15	TRBV6-6	.	TRBJ1-5	TGTGCCAGCAGTTACTCACAGGCTAACAATCAGCCCCAGCATTTT	CASSYSQANNQPQHF
.	11	TRBV28	.	TRBJ2-7	TGTGCCAGCAGTGCCTATTACGAGCAGTACTTC	CASSAYYEQYF
once	13	TRBV6-5	.	TRBJ2-7	TGTGCCAGCGGGATAGCGGACTCCTACGAGCAGTACTTC	CASGIADSYEQYF
.	14	TRBV5-1	TRBD2	TRBJ2-7	TGCGCCAGCAGCTTAATTACTAGCGGGACCGAGCAGTACTTC	CASSLITSGTEQYF
.	14	TRBV9	TRBD2	TRBJ2-4	TGTGCCAGCAGCGTGTCACTAGCGGGAAACATTCAGTACTTC	CASSVSLAGNIQYF
.	13	TRBV4-3	.	TRBJ1-2	TGCGCCAGCAGCTACCGACAGGAAAGGGGCTACACCTTC	CASSYRQERGYTF
.	13	TRBV10-3	.	TRBJ2-1	TGTGCCATCAGTGCGGACAACTACAATGAGCAGTTCTTC	CAISADNYNEQFF
.	13	TRBV18	.	TRBJ2-1	TGTGCCAGCTCGCCCGATCCTAGCGATGAGCAGTTCTTC	CASSPDPSDEQFF
.	15	TRBV5-6	.	TRBJ2-7	TGTGCCAGCAGCTTAGCCGGGACGCTCAGGGGCGAGCAGTACTTC	CASSLAGTLRGEQYF
.	16	TRBV4-2	TRBD2	TRBJ2-3	TGTGCCAGCAGCGCTCGACTAGCGGGAGGAACAGATACGCAGTATTTT	CASSARLAGGTDTQYF
.	13	TRBV11-1	.	TRBJ1-2	TGTGCCAGCAGCCCGTGGGGGGAGGATGGCTACACCTTC	CASSPWGEDGYTF
.	12	TRBV9	.	TRBJ2-1	TGTGCCAGCAGCGTAGGGGGAGGTGAGCAGTTCTTC	CASSVGGGEQFF
.	11	TRBV29-1	.	TRBJ2-5	TGCAGCGTTCGTCAGGCGGAGACCCAGTACTTC	CSVRQAETQYF
.	16	TRBV30	TRBD1	TRBJ1-2	TGTGCCTGGGCCGAGGTAGGGACAGGGAACCTTTACGGCTACACCTTC	CAWAEVGTGNLYGYTF
.	14	TRBV27	.	TRBJ1-1	TGTGCCAGCAGTTTGCGGGGGGCGAACACTGAAGCTTTCTTT	CASSLRGANTEAFF
.	16	TRBV5-1	TRBD2	TRBJ2-3	TGCGCCAGCAGCTTGTCCCGACTAGCGGACACAGATACGCAGTATTTT	CASSLSRLADTDTQYF
.	12	TRBV5-5	.	TRBJ2-7	TGTGCCAGCAGCAACGAGGGTTACGAGCAGTACTTC	CASSNEGYEQYF
.	15	TRBV5-4	TRBD1	TRBJ2-7	TGTGCCAGCAGCCCGGGACAGGGGCGGCTTTGGGAGCAGTACTTC	CASSPGQGRLWEQYF
once	17	TRBV5-4	.	TRBJ2-2	TGTGCCAGCAGCTTGAGTTGGTCTTCTGGCTACACCGGGGAGCTGTTTTTT	CASSLSWSSGYTGELFF
.	13	TRBV14	.	TRBJ1-2	TGTGCCAGCAGCCAAATAGCTGGCTATGGCTACACCTTC	CASSQIAGYGYTF
.	9	TRBV6-1	.	TRBJ1-2	TGTGCCGTCTCTTATGGCTACACCTTC	CAVSYGYTF
.	13	TRBV6-6	.	TRBJ1-5	TGTGCCAGCAGTCCTTACCGAGATCAGCCCCAGCATTTT	CASSPYRDQPQHF
.	12	TRBV11-2	TRBD2	TRBJ2-3	TGTGCCAGCAGCTTCGGGGGGGATACGCAGTATTTT	CASSFGGDTQYF
.	17	TRBV19	.	TRBJ2-4	TGTGCCAGTAGTATTGGGGTATCTGGACAACTACGGAACATTCAGTACTTC	CASSIGVSGQLRNIQYF
.	14	TRBV29-1	.	TRBJ2-1	TGCAGCGTTCGGGACACGTTTAGGTACAATGAGCAGTTCTTC	CSVRDTFRYNEQFF
.	10	TRBV20-1	.	TRBJ2-1	TGCAGTGCTACTAGCAATGAGCAGTTCTTC	CSATSNEQFF